This record concerns one TCR beta chain sequence. Its antigen is undetermined. The CDR3 ends on some other residue instead of the conserved phenylalanine or tryptophan, so this is likely a read error. TCR beta cDNA came from 400 to 500 ng total RNA, primed with a constant-region primer. Library construction for TCR beta comprised three nested multiplex PCR rounds performed with slightly modified ARM-PCR. Use of TRBV1-TRBV30 forward primers with a C-beta reverse primer characterized the first two PCR rounds, which lasted about 9 cycles each. In TCRdb, the multiplex PCR reads were re-called with MiXCR into one record per CDR3 protein. This sample has about 120,000 distinct CDR3 sequences, with nearly 70% found just once. These data belong to a study of tumor-infiltrating lymphocytes in primary liver carcinoma. Study summary: Staging of the tumors gave T1-T3 N0M0, with widths of about 4 to 10 cm.

Points from the study as a whole: Blood trailed tumors significantly in top-250-clone fraction (p = 0.039). Tumor-adjacent and tumor-blood pairs shared less of their repertoires than tumor region pairs shared.

Total RNA and DNA came together from approximately 20-30 mg of bulk tissue without cell sorting. Donors were untreated and chronically infected with HBV. This CDR3 region has 16 residues. Germline V gene sequence: CDR1 SGHAT, CDR2 FQNNGV. The genes are TRBV11-2 and TRBJ2-2; unclear D gene. This sequence was found in a woman aged 55-69 years with primary liver carcinoma and hepatitis B virus infection. Material: tumor-adjacent normal liver tissue. The CDR3 spells CASSDGRNTKTGELFI. The CDR3 DNA follows: TGTGCCAGCAGCGACGGGCGCAACACGAAAACCGGGGAGCTGTTTATT.